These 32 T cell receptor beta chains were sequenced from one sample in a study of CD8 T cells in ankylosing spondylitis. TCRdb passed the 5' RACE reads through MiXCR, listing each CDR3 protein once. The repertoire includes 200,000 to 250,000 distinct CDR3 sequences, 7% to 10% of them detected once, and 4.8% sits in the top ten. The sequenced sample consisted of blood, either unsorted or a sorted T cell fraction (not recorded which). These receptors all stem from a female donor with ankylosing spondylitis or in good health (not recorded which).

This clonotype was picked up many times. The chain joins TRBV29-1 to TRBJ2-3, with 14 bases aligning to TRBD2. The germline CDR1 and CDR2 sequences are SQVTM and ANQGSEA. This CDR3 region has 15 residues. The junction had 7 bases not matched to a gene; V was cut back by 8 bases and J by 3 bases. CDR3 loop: CSLGTSGSRTDTQYF. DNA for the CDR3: TGCAGCTTGGGGACTAGCGGGAGTCGGACAGATACGCAGTATTTT.

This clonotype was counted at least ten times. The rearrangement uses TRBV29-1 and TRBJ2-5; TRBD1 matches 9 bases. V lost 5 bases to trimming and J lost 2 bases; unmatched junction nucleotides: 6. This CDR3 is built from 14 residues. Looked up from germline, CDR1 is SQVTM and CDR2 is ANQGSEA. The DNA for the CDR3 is TGCAGCGTTTTACCCGGGACAGGGCAAGAGACCCAGTACTTC. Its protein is CSVLPGTGQETQYF.

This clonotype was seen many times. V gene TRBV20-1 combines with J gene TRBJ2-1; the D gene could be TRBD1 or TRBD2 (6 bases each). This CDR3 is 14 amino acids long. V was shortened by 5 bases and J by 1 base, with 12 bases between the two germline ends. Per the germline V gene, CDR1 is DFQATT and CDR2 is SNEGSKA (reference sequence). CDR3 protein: CSARTGTSYNEQFF. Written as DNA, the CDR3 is TGCAGTGCTCGAACAGGGACTTCCTACAATGAGCAGTTCTTC.

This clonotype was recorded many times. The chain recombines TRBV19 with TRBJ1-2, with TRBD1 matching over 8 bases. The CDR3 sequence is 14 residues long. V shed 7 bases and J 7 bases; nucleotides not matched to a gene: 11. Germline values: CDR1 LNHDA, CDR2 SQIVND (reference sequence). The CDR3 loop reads CASNSGTGSAGYTF. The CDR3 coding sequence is TGTGCCAGTAACTCCGGGACAGGATCCGCTGGCTACACCTTC. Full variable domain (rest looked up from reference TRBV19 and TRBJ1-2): DGGITQSPKYLFRKEGQNVTLSCEQNLNHDAMYWYRQDPGQGLRLIYYSQIVNDFQKGDIAEGYSVSREKKESFPLTVTSAQKNPTAFYLCASNSGTGSAGYTFGSGTRLTVV.

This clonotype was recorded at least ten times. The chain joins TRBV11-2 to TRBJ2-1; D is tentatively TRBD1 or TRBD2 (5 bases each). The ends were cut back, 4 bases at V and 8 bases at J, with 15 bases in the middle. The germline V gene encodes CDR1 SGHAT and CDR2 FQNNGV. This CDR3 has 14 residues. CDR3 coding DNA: TGTGCCAGCAGCTCCTCGGGACCCCATTATGAGCAGTTCTTC. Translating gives CASSSSGPHYEQFF.

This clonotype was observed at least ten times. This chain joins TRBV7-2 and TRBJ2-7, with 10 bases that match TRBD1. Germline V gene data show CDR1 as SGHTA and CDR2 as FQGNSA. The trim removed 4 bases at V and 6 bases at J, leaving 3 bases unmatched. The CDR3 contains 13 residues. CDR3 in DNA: TGTGCCAGCAGCTCGGACAGGGGGTTCGAGCAGTACTTC. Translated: CASSSDRGFEQYF.

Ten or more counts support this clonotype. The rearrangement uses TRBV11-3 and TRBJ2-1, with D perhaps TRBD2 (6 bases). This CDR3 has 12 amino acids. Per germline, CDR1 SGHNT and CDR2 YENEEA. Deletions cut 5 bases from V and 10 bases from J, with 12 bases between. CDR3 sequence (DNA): TGTGCCAGCAGCATCGGTGGACTAGAGCAGTTCTTC. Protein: CASSIGGLEQFF.

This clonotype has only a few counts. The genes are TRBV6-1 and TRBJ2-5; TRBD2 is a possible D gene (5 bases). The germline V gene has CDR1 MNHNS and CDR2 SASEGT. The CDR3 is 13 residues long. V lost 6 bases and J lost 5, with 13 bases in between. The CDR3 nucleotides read TGTGCCAGCAGAGAGGAGCGGTACGAGACCCAGTACTTC. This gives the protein CASREERYETQYF.

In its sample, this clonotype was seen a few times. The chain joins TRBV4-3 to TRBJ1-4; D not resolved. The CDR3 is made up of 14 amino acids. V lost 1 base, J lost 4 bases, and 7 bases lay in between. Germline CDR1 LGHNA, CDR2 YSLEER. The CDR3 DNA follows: TGCGCCAGCAGCCAAGGGCTTAATAATGAAAAACTGTTTTTT. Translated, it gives CASSQGLNNEKLFF.

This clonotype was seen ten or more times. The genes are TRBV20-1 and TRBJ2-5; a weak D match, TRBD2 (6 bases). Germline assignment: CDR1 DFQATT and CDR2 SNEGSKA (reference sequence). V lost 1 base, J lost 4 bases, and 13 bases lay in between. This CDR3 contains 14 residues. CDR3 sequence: CSARASRGGETQYF. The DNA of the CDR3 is TGCAGTGCTAGAGCCTCGCGGGGCGGAGAGACCCAGTACTTC.

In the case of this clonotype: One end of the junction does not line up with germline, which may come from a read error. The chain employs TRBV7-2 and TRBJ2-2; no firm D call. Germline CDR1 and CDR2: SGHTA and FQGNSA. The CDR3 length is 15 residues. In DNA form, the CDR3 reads TGTGCCAGCAGCTTGAAAGTCTCGAACACCGGGCAGCTGTTTTTT. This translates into CASSLKVSNTGQLFF.

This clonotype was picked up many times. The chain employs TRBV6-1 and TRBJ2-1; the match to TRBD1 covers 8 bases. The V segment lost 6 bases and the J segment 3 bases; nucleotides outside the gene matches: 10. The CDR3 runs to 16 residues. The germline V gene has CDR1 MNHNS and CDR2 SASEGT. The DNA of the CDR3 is TGTGCCAGCAGAAACCGGCAGGACAGGGTCTACAATGAGCAGTTCTTC. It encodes CASRNRQDRVYNEQFF.

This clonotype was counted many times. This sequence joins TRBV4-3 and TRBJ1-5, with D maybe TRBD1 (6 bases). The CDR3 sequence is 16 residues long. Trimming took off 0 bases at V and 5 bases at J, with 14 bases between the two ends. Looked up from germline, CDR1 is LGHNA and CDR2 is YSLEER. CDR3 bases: TGCGCCAGCAGCCAAGATCATCCCTCAGGGGATCAGCCCCAGCATTTT. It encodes CASSQDHPSGDQPQHF.

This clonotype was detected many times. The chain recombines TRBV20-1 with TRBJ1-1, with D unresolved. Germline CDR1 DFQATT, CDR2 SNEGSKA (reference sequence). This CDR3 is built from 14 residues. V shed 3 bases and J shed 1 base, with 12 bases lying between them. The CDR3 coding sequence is TGCAGTGCTAGCCCCCCCTCCGCGAACACTGAAGCTTTCTTT. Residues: CSASPPSANTEAFF.

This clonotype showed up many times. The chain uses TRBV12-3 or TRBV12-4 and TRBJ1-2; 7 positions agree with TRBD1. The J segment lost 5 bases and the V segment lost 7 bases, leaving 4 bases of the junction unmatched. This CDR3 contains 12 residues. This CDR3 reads CASTPGGYGYTF. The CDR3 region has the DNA TGTGCCAGCACCCCAGGGGGGTATGGCTACACCTTC.

The DNA of the CDR3 is TGTGCCAGCACCGCACTAGCGGTGGGGCATGAGCAGTTCTTC. This encodes CASTALAVGHEQFF. This chain uses TRBV6-1 with TRBJ2-1, with 8 bases that match TRBD2. This CDR3 has 14 residues. Germline CDR1 and CDR2: MNHNS and SASEGT. V shed 7 bases and J 8 bases; nucleotides not matched to a gene: 10.

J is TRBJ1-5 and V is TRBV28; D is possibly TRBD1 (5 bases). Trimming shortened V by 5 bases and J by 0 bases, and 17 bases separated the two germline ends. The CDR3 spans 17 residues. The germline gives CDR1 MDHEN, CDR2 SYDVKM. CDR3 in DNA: TGTGCCAGCAGTGAGCACCCGGGACTGGATAGCAATCAGCCCCAGCATTTT. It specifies CASSEHPGLDSNQPQHF.

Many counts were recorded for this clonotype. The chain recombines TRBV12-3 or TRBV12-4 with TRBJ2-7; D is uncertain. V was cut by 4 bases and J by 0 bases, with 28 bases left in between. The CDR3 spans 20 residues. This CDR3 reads CASSYLVGLGTSSSSYEQYF. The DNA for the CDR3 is TGTGCCAGCAGTTACTTAGTAGGTTTAGGCACTTCATCTAGCTCCTACGAGCAGTACTTC.

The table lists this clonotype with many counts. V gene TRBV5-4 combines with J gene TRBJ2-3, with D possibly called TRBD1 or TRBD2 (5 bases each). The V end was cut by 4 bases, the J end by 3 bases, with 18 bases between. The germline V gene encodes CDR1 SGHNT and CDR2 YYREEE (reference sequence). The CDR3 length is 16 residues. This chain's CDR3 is CASSPLTGEGTDTQYF. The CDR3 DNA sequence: TGTGCCAGCAGCCCTCTGACGGGCGAGGGGACAGATACGCAGTATTTT.

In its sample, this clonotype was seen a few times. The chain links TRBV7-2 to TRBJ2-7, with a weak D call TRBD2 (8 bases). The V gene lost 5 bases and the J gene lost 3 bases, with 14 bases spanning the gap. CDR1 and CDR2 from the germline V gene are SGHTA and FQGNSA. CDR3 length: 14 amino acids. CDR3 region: CASSQGGLVYEQYF. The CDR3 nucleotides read TGTGCCAGCAGCCAGGGGGGACTAGTCTACGAGCAGTACTTC.

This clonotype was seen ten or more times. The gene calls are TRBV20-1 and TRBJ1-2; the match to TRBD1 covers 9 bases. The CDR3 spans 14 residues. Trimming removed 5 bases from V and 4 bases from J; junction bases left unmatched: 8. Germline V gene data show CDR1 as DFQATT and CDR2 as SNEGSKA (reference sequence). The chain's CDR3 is CSASDRGGTYGYTF. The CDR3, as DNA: TGCAGTGCTTCGGACAGGGGTGGAACCTATGGCTACACCTTC.

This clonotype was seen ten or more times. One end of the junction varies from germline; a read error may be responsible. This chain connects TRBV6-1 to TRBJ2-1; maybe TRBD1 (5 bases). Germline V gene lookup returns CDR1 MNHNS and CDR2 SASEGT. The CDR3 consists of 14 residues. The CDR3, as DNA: TGTGCCGGCAGGGCCGAAGGGTTCGGCAATGAGCAGTTCTTC. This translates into CAGRAEGFGNEQFF.

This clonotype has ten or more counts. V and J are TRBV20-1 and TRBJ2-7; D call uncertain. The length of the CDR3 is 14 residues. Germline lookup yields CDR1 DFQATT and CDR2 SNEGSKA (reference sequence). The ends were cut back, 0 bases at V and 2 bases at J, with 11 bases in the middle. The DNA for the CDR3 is TGCAGTGCTAGAGATCGTCGACGGACCTACGAGCAGTACTTC. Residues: CSARDRRRTYEQYF.

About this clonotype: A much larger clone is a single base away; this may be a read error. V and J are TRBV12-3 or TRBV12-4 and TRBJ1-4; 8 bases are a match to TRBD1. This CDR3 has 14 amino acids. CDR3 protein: CVSSFRTGNEKLFF. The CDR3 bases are TGTGTCAGCAGTTTTCGGACAGGGAATGAAAAACTGTTTTTT.

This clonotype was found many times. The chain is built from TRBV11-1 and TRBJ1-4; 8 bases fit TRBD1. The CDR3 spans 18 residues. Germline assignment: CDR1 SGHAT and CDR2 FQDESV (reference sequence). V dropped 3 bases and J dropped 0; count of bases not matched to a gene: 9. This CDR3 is CASSFRGPLDATNEKLFF. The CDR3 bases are TGTGCCAGCAGCTTCAGGGGGCCTCTAGATGCAACTAATGAAAAACTGTTTTTT.

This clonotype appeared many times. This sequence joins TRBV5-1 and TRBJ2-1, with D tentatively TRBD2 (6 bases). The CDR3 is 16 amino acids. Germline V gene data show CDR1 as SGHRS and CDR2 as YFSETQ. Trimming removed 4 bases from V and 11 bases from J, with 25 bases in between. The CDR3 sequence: CASSPGASGRFPQQFF. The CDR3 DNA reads TGCGCCAGCAGCCCTGGGGCGAGCGGGCGTTTCCCCCAGCAGTTCTTC.

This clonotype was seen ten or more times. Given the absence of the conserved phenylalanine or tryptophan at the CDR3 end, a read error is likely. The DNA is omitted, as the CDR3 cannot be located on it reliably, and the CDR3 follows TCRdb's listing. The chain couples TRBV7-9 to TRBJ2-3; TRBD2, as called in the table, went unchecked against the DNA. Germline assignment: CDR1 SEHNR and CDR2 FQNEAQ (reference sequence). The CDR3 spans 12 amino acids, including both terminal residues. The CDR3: CASSLGGLPHYL.

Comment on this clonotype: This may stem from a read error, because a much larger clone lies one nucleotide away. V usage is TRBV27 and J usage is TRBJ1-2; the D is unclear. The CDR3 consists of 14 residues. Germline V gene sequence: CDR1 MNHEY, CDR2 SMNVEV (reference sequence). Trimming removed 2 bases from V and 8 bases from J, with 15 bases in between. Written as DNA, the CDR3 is TGTGCCAGCAGTTTAGCCGGGGTCAATGGAGGCTACACCTTC. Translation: CASSLAGVNGGYTF.

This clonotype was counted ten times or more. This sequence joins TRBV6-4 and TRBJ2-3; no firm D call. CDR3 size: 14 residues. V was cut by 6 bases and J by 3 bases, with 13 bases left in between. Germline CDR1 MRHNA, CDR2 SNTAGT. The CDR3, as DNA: TGTGCCAGCAGCGAGATTGCGGAGACAGATACGCAGTATTTT. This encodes CASSEIAETDTQYF.

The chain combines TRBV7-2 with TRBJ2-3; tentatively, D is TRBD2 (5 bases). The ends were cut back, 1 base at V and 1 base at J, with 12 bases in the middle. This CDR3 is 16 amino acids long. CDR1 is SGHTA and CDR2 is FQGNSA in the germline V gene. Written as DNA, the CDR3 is TGTGCCAGCAGCTTAGGGGCTAGCTGGGGCACAGATACGCAGTATTTT. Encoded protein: CASSLGASWGTDTQYF.

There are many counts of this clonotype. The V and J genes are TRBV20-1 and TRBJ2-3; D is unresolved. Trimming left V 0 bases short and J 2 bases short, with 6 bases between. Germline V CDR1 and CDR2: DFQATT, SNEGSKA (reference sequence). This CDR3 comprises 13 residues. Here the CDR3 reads CSARDSATDTQYF. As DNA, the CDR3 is TGCAGTGCTAGAGATTCAGCCACAGATACGCAGTATTTT.

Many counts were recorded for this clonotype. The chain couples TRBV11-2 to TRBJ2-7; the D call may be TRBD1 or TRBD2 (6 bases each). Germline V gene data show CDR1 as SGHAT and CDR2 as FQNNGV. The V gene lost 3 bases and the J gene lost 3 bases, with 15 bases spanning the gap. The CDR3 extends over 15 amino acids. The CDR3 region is CASSFSGGPNYEQYF. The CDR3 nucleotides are TGTGCCAGCAGCTTTTCCGGGGGCCCTAACTACGAGCAGTACTTC.